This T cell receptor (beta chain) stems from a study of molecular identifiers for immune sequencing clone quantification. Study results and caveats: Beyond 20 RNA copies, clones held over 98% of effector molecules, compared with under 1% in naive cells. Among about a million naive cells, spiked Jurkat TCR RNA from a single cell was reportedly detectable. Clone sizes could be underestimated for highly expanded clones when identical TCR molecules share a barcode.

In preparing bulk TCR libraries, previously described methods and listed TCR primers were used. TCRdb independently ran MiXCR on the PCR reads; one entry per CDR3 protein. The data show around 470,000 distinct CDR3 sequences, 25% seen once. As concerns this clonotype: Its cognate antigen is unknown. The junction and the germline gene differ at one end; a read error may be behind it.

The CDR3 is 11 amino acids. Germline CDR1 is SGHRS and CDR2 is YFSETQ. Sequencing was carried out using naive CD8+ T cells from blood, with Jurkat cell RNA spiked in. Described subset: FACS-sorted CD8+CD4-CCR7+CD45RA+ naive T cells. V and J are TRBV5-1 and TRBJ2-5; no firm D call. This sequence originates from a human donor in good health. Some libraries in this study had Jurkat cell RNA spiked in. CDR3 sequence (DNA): TGCGCCAGCAGCTTGGGAGAGCCCCAGTACTTC. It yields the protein CASSLGEPQYF.